The 16 T cell receptor beta chains presented below share a single source sample, sequenced in a study of blood T cells in healthy people across ages. PCR was performed a second time for about 7 to 12 cycles using a sample-barcoded 5' primer and a J-beta primer mix. A single record per CDR3 protein comes from TCRdb applying MiXCR to the 5' RACE reads. The sample has approximately 800,000 distinct CDR3 sequences; 55% to 75% are singletons. The sample comprised blood. These receptors originate from a man aged 30 to 45 in good health.

This clonotype was counted between two and nine times. The chain carries TRBV4-2 and TRBJ2-4; perhaps TRBD2 as D (6 bases). The V gene lost 0 bases and the J gene lost 13 bases, with 19 bases spanning the gap. CDR1 and CDR2 from the germline V gene are LGHNA and YNFKEQ. The CDR3 is 15 amino acids. CDR3 nucleotides: TGTGCCAGCAGCCAAGATATTGGGACTCTAAAGGAGCAGTACTTC. Translating gives CASSQDIGTLKEQYF.

J is TRBJ2-7 and V is TRBV20-1, with a tentative D call TRBD2 (6 bases). V lost 0 bases, J lost 3 bases, and 12 bases lay in between. The CDR3 is 14 amino acids. Germline V lookup: CDR1 DFQATT, CDR2 SNEGSKA (reference sequence). The CDR3 sequence: CSARDDGGNYEQYF. The CDR3 DNA reads as TGCAGTGCTAGAGATGACGGGGGAAACTACGAGCAGTACTTC.

This chain's CDR3 is CASSQSPGSTEAFF. CDR3 bases: TGTGCCAGCAGTCAATCCCCGGGGAGCACTGAAGCTTTCTTT. The genes are TRBV6-2 or TRBV6-3 and TRBJ1-1; no reliable D call. V was clipped by 5 bases and J by 4 bases, with 14 bases between them. The CDR3 covers 14 residues. Germline loops: CDR1 MNHEY, CDR2 SVGEGT.

V and J are TRBV6-6 and TRBJ1-2; D perhaps matches TRBD1 (6 bases). The CDR3 sequence is 16 residues long. Looked up from germline, CDR1 is MNHNY and CDR2 is SVGAGI (reference sequence). V gave up 0 bases and J gave up 3 bases, with 14 bases separating them. The CDR3 coding sequence is TGTGCCAGCAGTTACTCGTACTTGAGACAGGACTATGGCTACACCTTC. It specifies CASSYSYLRQDYGYTF.

This chain joins TRBV4-2 and TRBJ2-3, with 8 nucleotides matching TRBD2. CDR1 and CDR2 from the germline V gene are LGHNA and YNFKEQ. With 3 bases clipped from V and 9 bases from J, the junction kept 17 bases outside the gene matches. The CDR3 has 17 residues. CDR3 protein: CASSQDPLAAKDDTQYF. CDR3 DNA: TGTGCCAGCAGCCAGGACCCACTAGCGGCGAAGGACGACACGCAGTATTTT.

This clonotype was seen repeatedly, ten times or more. V gene TRBV15 combines with J gene TRBJ2-7; the D is unclear. The germline V and J ends were trimmed by 2 bases and 4 bases, with 15 bases remaining between them. CDR1 and CDR2 (germline): LNHNV, YYDKDF (reference sequence). CDR3 length: 15 residues. The CDR3 DNA sequence: TGTGCCACCAGCAGAAATACTGACGGACCGTACGAGCAGTACTTC. Translating it yields CATSRNTDGPYEQYF.

This clonotype has only a few counts. The chain has TRBV4-2 and TRBJ2-4; no reliable D call. The J call may be incorrect, as the DNA end agrees better with TRBJ2-5. The CDR3 runs 16 residues. CDR1 and CDR2 (germline): LGHNA, YNFKEQ. The CDR3 bases are TGTGCCAGCAGCCCTACCCAGCTAGGGCGTGGGGAGACCCAGTACTTC. It encodes CASSPTQLGRGETQYF.

This clonotype was seen a handful of times. This chain uses TRBV18 with TRBJ2-1, with 11 bases fitting TRBD2. V trimming: 8 bases; J trimming: 2 bases; junction bases outside the gene matches: 8. Germline V gene data show CDR1 as KGHSH and CDR2 as LQKENI. The CDR3 is made up of 16 amino acids. The CDR3 region is CASDDPGLAAYNEQFF. The CDR3 DNA follows: TGTGCCAGCGACGATCCGGGACTAGCGGCCTACAATGAGCAGTTCTTC.

The gene calls are TRBV6-5 and TRBJ1-1, with 7 bases that match TRBD1. CDR3 length equals 13 residues. J gave up 7 bases and V 2 bases, and 4 bases lay outside the gene matches. Germline V gene lookup returns CDR1 MNHEY and CDR2 SVGAGI. CDR3: CASSYRRDSEAFF. CDR3 nucleotide sequence: TGTGCCAGCAGTTACCGTCGGGACAGTGAAGCTTTCTTT.

This clonotype was seen only a few times. The chain recombines TRBV20-1 with TRBJ2-7; D uncertain. The CDR3 totals 14 residues. Germline CDR1 is DFQATT and CDR2 is SNEGSKA (reference sequence). V was cut by 0 bases and J by 4 bases, with 13 bases left in between. In DNA, the CDR3 is TGCAGTGCTAGAGACTGGGGTCCTGTGTACGAGCAGTACTTC. Its protein is CSARDWGPVYEQYF.

Turning to this clonotype: One end of the junction fails to match germline, which may point to a read error. The V call is TRBV25-1, the J call TRBJ1-2; TRBD1 is a possible D gene (6 bases). Germline-derived CDR1 and CDR2 are MGHDK and SYGVNS. The CDR3 length is 13 residues. CDR3 DNA: TGTGCCAGCAGTGATGCAGGGGCCTATAGCTACACCTTC. It codes for CASSDAGAYSYTF.

The chain links TRBV7-2 to TRBJ2-4, with 9 bases aligning to TRBD2. Trimming took 5 bases from V and 13 from J; bases not matched to a gene: 18. The CDR3 has 16 amino acids. From germline, CDR1 is SGHTA and CDR2 FQGNSA. This CDR3 reads CASSIRGGASINEQYF. The CDR3 DNA reads TGTGCCAGCAGCATACGCGGGGGGGCATCAATCAATGAGCAGTACTTC. Supplemented by reference TRBV7-2 and TRBJ2-4, the full variable domain reads GAGVSQSPSNKVTEKGKDVELRCDPISGHTALYWYRQSLGQGLEFLIYFQGNSAPDKSGLPSDRFSAERTGGSVSTLTIQRTQQEDSAVYLCASSIRGGASINEQYFGAGTRLSVL.

The rearrangement uses TRBV2 and TRBJ1-1, with 7 bases identical to TRBD1. Germline V gene data show CDR1 as SNHLY and CDR2 as FYNNEI. This CDR3 region has 15 residues. Unmatched junction bases numbered 7, after V lost 6 bases and J lost 0 bases. The CDR3, as DNA: TGTGCCAGCAGGCCCAGACAGGGAGTGAACACTGAAGCTTTCTTT. This encodes CASRPRQGVNTEAFF.

This chain connects TRBV3-1 to TRBJ2-1; unclear D gene. Trimming removed 0 bases at V and 5 bases at J, with 11 bases between. The CDR3 sequence is 15 residues long. Germline CDR1 and CDR2: LGHDT and YNNKEL (reference sequence). CDR3 amino acids: CASSQESVRHNEQFF. As DNA, the CDR3 is TGTGCCAGCAGCCAAGAGTCAGTCAGACACAATGAGCAGTTCTTC.

J is TRBJ1-4 and V is TRBV29-1; 11 bases agree with TRBD1. CDR3 length equals 13 residues. The ends lost 6 bases at V and 8 bases at J; junction bases unmatched: 5. Per germline, CDR1 SQVTM and CDR2 ANQGSEA. The CDR3 DNA reads as TGCAGCGTATGGGACAGGGGGGGAGAAAAACTGTTTTTT. This gives the protein CSVWDRGGEKLFF. Based on the CDR3 plus reference TRBV29-1 and TRBJ1-4, the full variable domain is SAVISQKPSRDICQRGTSLTIQCQVDSQVTMMFWYRQQPGQSLTLIATANQGSEATYESGFVIDKFPISRPNLTFSTLTVSNMSPEDSSIYLCSVWDRGGEKLFFGSGTQLSVL.

The V gene is TRBV6-6, the J gene TRBJ2-5, with D possibly matching TRBD1 (6 bases). The CDR3 covers 16 residues. V shed 0 bases and J shed 1 base, with 12 bases lying between them. Germline V lookup: CDR1 MNHNY, CDR2 SVGAGI (reference sequence). This CDR3 reads CASSYSTQGPQETQYF. Here the CDR3 DNA reads TGTGCCAGCAGTTACTCGACACAGGGACCCCAAGAGACCCAGTACTTC.